The next 18 T cell receptor beta chains were all read from a single sample in a study of cytomegalovirus exposure and HLA in healthy donors. The PCR used 60 Vbeta and 13 Jbeta primers. Clones were sequenced by immunoSEQ multiplex PCR, and TCRdb holds only the in-frame ones, with some missing. The data hold about 140,000 clones, with 76% observed a single time. Sequencing was done on a sample of PBMCs. The receptors derive from a woman in her forties in good health and CMV-seronegative.

CDR3 bases: TGTGCCAGCTCACCCGGGACAGCCTACGAGCAGTACTTC. Encoded protein: CASSPGTAYEQYF. The chain is built from TRBV18 and TRBJ2-7; 7 bases match TRBD1. Trimming removed 3 bases from V and 2 bases from J; junction bases left unmatched: 1. The CDR3 is 13 amino acids. From germline, CDR1 is KGHSH and CDR2 LQKENI.

V gene TRBV19 combines with J gene TRBJ1-3; D is uncertain. Trimming pared 5 bases from V and 2 bases from J, leaving 7 bases between. Germline V lookup: CDR1 LNHDA, CDR2 SQIVND (reference sequence). This CDR3 region has 13 residues. CDR3 nucleotide sequence: TGTGCCAGTAGTGCCGAGACTGGAAACACCATATATTTT. Translated: CASSAETGNTIYF.

V is TRBV5-1 and J is TRBJ1-4, with D possibly being TRBD1 (5 bases). This CDR3 region has 13 residues. Trimming took 4 bases from V and 7 from J, leaving 11 bases between them. The germline V gene encodes CDR1 SGHRS and CDR2 YFSETQ. The CDR3 DNA reads TGCGCCAGCAGCAAGGGGACTGGTGAAAAACTGTTTTTT. Amino acids: CASSKGTGEKLFF.

J is TRBJ2-5 and V is TRBV6-5; 7 nucleotides match TRBD2. Germline V gene data show CDR1 as MNHEY and CDR2 as SVGAGI. The CDR3 totals 15 residues. V lost 0 bases and J lost 5; bases outside the gene matches: 6. The CDR3 DNA sequence: TGTGCCAGCAGTTACTCGAATGTCGGGGGGGAGACCCAGTACTTC. It encodes CASSYSNVGGETQYF.

As concerns this clone: The sample contains more than one DNA sequence encoding this CDR3. The chain uses TRBV7-6 and TRBJ1-6; D remains unclear. Germline-derived CDR1 and CDR2 are SGHVS and FNYEAQ. V was cut by 1 base and J by 10 bases, with 8 bases left in between. The CDR3 runs to 13 residues. The CDR3 nucleotides are TGTGCCAGCAGCTTAGAGCGCGAATCACCCCTCCACTTT. Amino acid sequence: CASSLERESPLHF.

The V and J genes are TRBV5-6 and TRBJ1-4; D is undetermined. The CDR3 is 15 amino acids. The V gene's germline CDR1 is SGHDT and CDR2 YYEEEE. Trimming stripped 1 base from V and 7 bases from J, with 14 bases between. The CDR3 here is CASSLLERPGEKLFF. The DNA for the CDR3 is TGTGCCAGCAGCTTGTTAGAACGTCCTGGTGAAAAACTGTTTTTT.

This sequence joins TRBV5-1 and TRBJ2-5; 10 bases map to TRBD1. CDR1 and CDR2 (germline): SGHRS, YFSETQ. CDR3 length equals 15 residues. J lost 5 bases, V lost 4 bases, and 8 bases had no gene match. The DNA of the CDR3 is TGCGCCAGCAGCGAGGGACAGGGGATGATGGAGACCCAGTACTTC. This encodes CASSEGQGMMETQYF.

The chain recombines TRBV29-1 with TRBJ2-6; 12 nucleotides line up with TRBD1. J was trimmed by 4 bases and V by 6 bases; bases with no gene match: 7. The length of the CDR3 is 16 residues. Germline loops: CDR1 SQVTM, CDR2 ANQGSEA. CDR3 sequence: CSVLRDRGRGANVLTF. The CDR3 bases are TGCAGCGTACTTCGGGACAGGGGGCGAGGGGCCAACGTCCTGACTTTC.

The V and J genes are TRBV7-9 and TRBJ2-3, with D possibly matching TRBD1 (5 bases). The CDR3 is 13 amino acids. Germline CDR1 SEHNR, CDR2 FQNEAQ (reference sequence). V was trimmed by 5 bases and J by 4 bases, leaving 10 bases between them. The CDR3 region is CASSVTVSDTQYF. CDR3 bases: TGTGCCAGCAGCGTGACAGTTTCAGATACGCAGTATTTT.

The chain is built from TRBV7-9 and TRBJ1-2; D possibly corresponds to TRBD1 (5 bases). Deletions cut 5 bases from V and 4 bases from J, with 14 bases between. This CDR3 contains 14 residues. Germline CDR1 and CDR2: SEHNR and FQNEAQ (reference sequence). CDR3 amino acids: CASSLGGGSYGYTF. The CDR3 DNA reads TGTGCCAGCAGCCTTGGCGGGGGTAGCTATGGCTACACCTTC. Based on the CDR3 plus reference TRBV7-9 and TRBJ1-2, the full variable domain is DTGVSQNPRHKITKRGQNVTFRCDPISEHNRLYWYRQTLGQGPEFLTYFQNEAQLEKSRLLSDRFSAERPKGSFSTLEIQRTEQGDSAMYLCASSLGGGSYGYTFGSGTRLTVV.

The V gene is TRBV18, the J gene TRBJ2-6, with TRBD1 matching 8 bases. The germline V gene has CDR1 KGHSH and CDR2 LQKENI. J was trimmed by 0 bases and V by 4 bases; bases with no gene match: 5. This CDR3 contains 17 residues. The CDR3 DNA reads TGTGCCAGCTCACTGGGACAGGTCAACTCTGGGGCCAACGTCCTGACTTTC. Its protein is CASSLGQVNSGANVLTF. The whole variable domain, remainder taken from reference TRBV18 and TRBJ2-6, is NAGVMQNPRHLVRRRGQEARLRCSPMKGHSHVYWYRQLPEEGLKFMVYLQKENIIDESGMPKERFSAEFPKEGPSILRIQQVVRGDSAAYFCASSLGQVNSGANVLTFGAGSRLTVL.

The rearrangement uses TRBV6-1 and TRBJ2-1; the match to TRBD1 covers 8 bases. CDR3 length: 15 residues. The germline gives CDR1 MNHNS, CDR2 SASEGT. J was trimmed by 4 bases and V by 5 bases; bases with no gene match: 7. CDR3 amino acids: CASSSGGAGYNEQFF. In DNA, the CDR3 is TGTGCCAGCAGTTCAGGGGGCGCGGGATACAATGAGCAGTTCTTC.

V is TRBV5-1 and J is TRBJ2-3; 8 bases agree with TRBD1. CDR3 length: 15 residues. Trimming cost V 2 bases and J 5 bases; bases outside gene matches: 7. CDR1 is SGHRS and CDR2 is YFSETQ in the germline V gene. The CDR3 sequence: CASSFQGAILDTQYF. The CDR3 region has the DNA TGCGCCAGCAGCTTCCAGGGGGCAATTCTAGATACGCAGTATTTT.

This clone was observed a few times. The rearrangement uses TRBV28 and TRBJ1-4, with D perhaps TRBD1 (5 bases). The CDR3 runs to 13 residues. Germline CDR1 MDHEN, CDR2 SYDVKM. With 8 bases removed from V and 0 bases from J, the gap between germline ends came to 7 bases. The CDR3 sequence: CASETATNEKLFF. In nucleotides, the CDR3 is TGTGCCAGCGAGACAGCAACTAATGAAAAACTGTTTTTT. The full variable domain, its missing parts supplied by reference TRBV28 and TRBJ1-4, is DVKVTQSSRYLVKRTGEKVFLECVQDMDHENMFWYRQDPGLGLRLIYFSYDVKMKEKGDIPEGYSVSREKKERFSLILESASTNQTSMYLCASETATNEKLFFGSGTQLSVL.

This CDR3 reads CSVASGLAGTDTQYF. The CDR3 DNA follows: TGCAGCGTTGCCTCAGGACTAGCCGGGACAGATACGCAGTATTTT. The chain uses TRBV29-1 and TRBJ2-3; TRBD2 aligns across 8 bases. V gave up 4 bases and J gave up 3 bases; unmatched junction bases: 9. Germline V CDR1 and CDR2: SQVTM, ANQGSEA. CDR3 length equals 15 residues.

The V call is TRBV2, the J call TRBJ1-2; D remains ambiguous. This CDR3 region has 15 residues. Germline V gene lookup returns CDR1 SNHLY and CDR2 FYNNEI. V was pared by 4 bases and J by 2 bases, with 14 bases between. The CDR3 spells CASSVVPPMNYGYTF. The CDR3 coding sequence is TGTGCCAGCAGTGTAGTCCCCCCGATGAACTATGGCTACACCTTC.

A remark on this clone: Its ends do not fully match the called genes, so a read error is possible. The chain combines TRBV7-9 with TRBJ1-5; D ambiguous. Germline values: CDR1 SEHNR, CDR2 FQNEAQ (reference sequence). CDR3 size: 15 residues. The CDR3 DNA is TGTTCCAGCAGCTTGGGCAGCCCTAGCAATCAGCCCCAGCATTTT. Protein product: CSSSLGSPSNQPQHF.

This clone was counted only a few times. This sequence joins TRBV18 and TRBJ1-1; tentative D call: TRBD1 (5 bases). Germline V CDR1 and CDR2: KGHSH, LQKENI. The V gene lost 2 bases and the J gene lost 8 bases, with 15 bases spanning the gap. The CDR3 length is 14 residues. CDR3 DNA sequence: TGTGCCAGCTCACCAAGTGCGGGGCGTTCGGAAGCTTTCTTT. It specifies CASSPSAGRSEAFF.